This T cell receptor beta chain derives from a study of chemoradiotherapy in HPV16-positive cancers. Study as a whole: A couple of HPV16-positive patients' cells yielded candidate HPV-specific clones and common motifs. Study-wide points: Non-HPV-specific T cells did not expand in tumors during treatment, whereas candidate HPV-specific clones and E7-related motifs did. In HPV16-positive patients, HPV-responsive T-cell expansion tracked better recurrence-free survival. HPV-specific T cells were functionally defined from only a couple of HPV16-positive patients.

Sequenced by immunoSEQ multiplex PCR; TCRdb stores in-frame clones only, minus some. The sample holds some 34,000 clones, 92% seen once. On this clone itself: Its antigen is not known.

The TCR was taken from a human donor with HPV-associated anogenital cancer. The sequencing here drew on blood, taken from a patient who underwent chemoradiotherapy.

CDR3 residues: CASSLQETQYF. CDR3 nucleotide sequence: TGTGCCAGCAGCCTACAAGAGACCCAGTACTTC. The chain employs TRBV7-9 and TRBJ2-5; D not resolved. CDR1 and CDR2 from the germline V gene are SEHNR and FQNEAQ (reference sequence). This CDR3 contains 11 residues. Trimming removed 5 bases at V and 2 bases at J, with 3 bases between.